Each of the 16 T cell receptor beta chains below was sequenced from the same sample in a study of shared clonotypes between healthy human individuals. Method: immunoSEQ multiplex PCR; TCRdb's copy keeps in-frame clones and lacks some. The profile shows millions of clones, roughly 94% of them singletons. The specimen sequenced was naive CD4+ T cells sorted from blood. The subset denotes: CD45RA+ positively selected. The receptors here all came from a man between 18 and 35 years old in good health.

Note on this clone: Within the sample, other DNA sequences also encode this same CDR3. This sequence joins TRBV6-5 and TRBJ1-2; D uncertain. V was pared by 0 bases and J by 2 bases, with 4 bases between. The CDR3 extends over 13 amino acids. Germline V CDR1 and CDR2: MNHEY, SVGAGI. CDR3 DNA: TGTGCCAGCAGTTACTCGACAAACTATGGCTACACCTTC. Translating gives CASSYSTNYGYTF.

As for this clone: The identical CDR3 is also encoded by other nucleotide sequences in the sample. The CDR3 region has the DNA TGTGCCAGCAGTCGGGACAGGAACACTGAAGCTTTCTTT. It encodes CASSRDRNTEAFF. This chain uses TRBV6-5 with TRBJ1-1, with 7 bases fitting TRBD1. V was pared by 5 bases and J by 1 base, with 1 base of the junction left unmatched. The CDR3 runs to 13 residues. Germline V CDR1 and CDR2: MNHEY, SVGAGI.

In its sample, this clone was seen a few times. The rearrangement links TRBV10-3 to TRBJ1-6; no firm D call. The germline CDR1 and CDR2 sequences are ENHRY and SYGVKD. CDR3 length equals 13 residues. Trimming took off 3 bases at V and 5 bases at J, with 5 bases between the two ends. Here the CDR3 DNA reads TGTGCCATCAGTGACACAGATAATTCACCCCTCCACTTT. Amino acid sequence: CAISDTDNSPLHF.

This chain connects TRBV7-9 to TRBJ1-1; D unclear. CDR3 length: 13 residues. The V gene lost 5 bases and the J gene lost 1 base, with 8 bases spanning the gap. CDR1 is SEHNR, CDR2 FQNEAQ, per germline (reference sequence). In nucleotides, the CDR3 is TGTGCCAGCAGCCGAGGTGAGAACACTGAAGCTTTCTTT. It encodes CASSRGENTEAFF.

The chain recombines TRBV7-9 with TRBJ1-4, with a weak D call TRBD1 (6 bases). Germline CDR1 reads SEHNR; CDR2 reads FQNEAQ (reference sequence). The CDR3 is 15 amino acids. The V gene lost 2 bases and the J gene lost 8 bases, with 15 bases spanning the gap. The CDR3 coding sequence is TGTGCCAGCAGCTTACCTCCTGGGGGCTTAGAAAAACTGTTTTTT. Amino acids: CASSLPPGGLEKLFF. Full variable domain (remainder filled in from reference TRBV7-9 and TRBJ1-4): DTGVSQNPRHKITKRGQNVTFRCDPISEHNRLYWYRQTLGQGPEFLTYFQNEAQLEKSRLLSDRFSAERPKGSFSTLEIQRTEQGDSAMYLCASSLPPGGLEKLFFGSGTQLSVL.

This rearrangement joins TRBV5-8 to TRBJ1-5; 7 bases are shared with TRBD1. The V gene's germline CDR1 is SGHTS and CDR2 YDEGEE. The CDR3 covers 16 residues. J was trimmed by 2 bases and V by 4 bases; bases with no gene match: 9. The CDR3: CASSRGQNTGNQPQHF. In nucleotides, the CDR3 is TGTGCCAGCAGCAGGGGACAGAACACGGGCAATCAGCCCCAGCATTTT.

This rearrangement joins TRBV5-8 to TRBJ1-2; D is perhaps TRBD1 (5 bases). Germline values: CDR1 SGHTS, CDR2 YDEGEE. The CDR3 contains 14 residues. Trimming took off 4 bases at V and 1 base at J, with 11 bases between the two ends. The DNA of the CDR3 is TGTGCCAGCAGCCCAACGGGGGGTAACTATGGCTACACCTTC. This codes for CASSPTGGNYGYTF.

The rearrangement links TRBV5-6 to TRBJ2-2; D unresolved. The length of the CDR3 is 13 residues. Germline V lookup: CDR1 SGHDT, CDR2 YYEEEE. V lost 4 bases to trimming and J lost 6 bases, with 10 bases between them. Here the CDR3 reads CASSAVPAGELFF. The CDR3 bases are TGTGCCAGCAGCGCCGTCCCGGCCGGGGAGCTGTTTTTT. Looking up the rest from reference TRBV5-6 and TRBJ2-2 gives the full variable domain: DAGVTQSPTHLIKTRGQQVTLRCSPKSGHDTVSWYQQALGQGPQFIFQYYEEEERQRGNFPDRFSGHQFPNYSSELNVNALLLGDSALYLCASSAVPAGELFFGEGSRLTVL.

V is TRBV28 and J is TRBJ2-5; weak D call: TRBD2 (6 bases). The V end lost 6 bases, the J end lost 2 bases, and 16 bases lay between the germline ends. Germline assignment: CDR1 MDHEN and CDR2 SYDVKM. CDR3 length: 15 amino acids. CDR3 protein: CASSGGWVGQETQYF. The DNA of the CDR3 is TGTGCCAGCAGCGGGGGTTGGGTAGGGCAAGAGACCCAGTACTTC.

The chain recombines TRBV14 with TRBJ2-7; 8 bases agree with TRBD1. The CDR3 is made up of 15 amino acids. V was clipped by 4 bases and J by 3 bases; unmatched bases: 8. Per the germline V gene, CDR1 is SGHDN and CDR2 is FVKESK. CDR3 sequence: CASSPTGTGLYEQYF. CDR3 bases: TGTGCCAGCAGCCCGACCGGGACAGGCCTCTACGAGCAGTACTTC.

Details on this clone: Distinct nucleotide sequences in the sample also encode this CDR3. This chain links TRBV2 with TRBJ2-7; possibly TRBD1 for D (6 bases). Trimming shortened V by 6 bases and J by 2 bases, and 8 bases separated the two germline ends. This CDR3 comprises 12 residues. In germline, CDR1 is SNHLY, CDR2 FYNNEI. Written as DNA, the CDR3 is TGTGCCAGCAGGACAGGCGCCTACGAGCAGTACTTC. It yields the protein CASRTGAYEQYF. Full variable domain (missing parts from reference TRBV2 and TRBJ2-7): EPEVTQTPSHQVTQMGQEVILRCVPISNHLYFYWYRQILGQKVEFLVSFYNNEISEKSEIFDDQFSVERPDGSNFTLKIRSTKLEDSAMYFCASRTGAYEQYFGPGTRLTVT.

The V call is TRBV6-4, the J call TRBJ2-7, with a weak D call TRBD2 (6 bases). CDR3 length: 15 amino acids. Per the germline V gene, CDR1 is MRHNA and CDR2 is SNTAGT. V was shortened by 3 bases and J by 3 bases, with 15 bases between the two germline ends. The DNA for the CDR3 is TGTGCCAGCAGTGAGCGGAGGGGCGGTGGCTACGAGCAGTACTTC. Its translation is CASSERRGGGYEQYF.

This clone was picked up a small number of times. This rearrangement joins TRBV19 to TRBJ2-1, with 7 bases that match TRBD2. This CDR3 comprises 12 residues. Germline values: CDR1 LNHDA, CDR2 SQIVND (reference sequence). The ends lost 7 bases at V and 7 bases at J; junction bases unmatched: 4. This CDR3 reads CASTKAGNEQFF. CDR3 DNA: TGTGCCAGTACCAAAGCGGGGAATGAGCAGTTCTTC.

This chain links TRBV7-2 with TRBJ1-6; D is unresolved. The CDR3 consists of 13 residues. Germline V gene sequence: CDR1 SGHTA, CDR2 FQGNSA. V shed 1 base and J shed 8 bases, with 6 bases lying between them. The CDR3 bases are TGTGCCAGCAGCTTAGGGGATTATTCACCCCTCCACTTT. This codes for CASSLGDYSPLHF.

This rearrangement joins TRBV6-5 to TRBJ2-1; 13 bases are shared with TRBD2. The J segment lost 8 bases and the V segment lost 3 bases, leaving 7 bases of the junction unmatched. The CDR3 runs 16 residues. Germline assignment: CDR1 MNHEY and CDR2 SVGAGI. The CDR3, as DNA: TGTGCCAGCAGTTATTCCGGACTAGCGGGAGCCCATGAGCAGTTCTTC. Translation gives CASSYSGLAGAHEQFF.

This sequence joins TRBV5-1 and TRBJ2-1; 10 bases match TRBD1. The germline gives CDR1 SGHRS, CDR2 YFSETQ. With V trimmed by 2 bases and J by 7 bases, 3 bases remained unmatched. This CDR3 has 14 amino acids. The DNA of the CDR3 is TGCGCCAGCAGCTTCGGGGACAGGGGTAATGAGCAGTTCTTC. It translates to CASSFGDRGNEQFF.